Below are 3 T cell receptor beta chains sequenced from a single sample in a study of regulatory T cells in long-lasting Graves disease. Building of the TCR beta libraries involved iRepertoire HTBI primers and Arm-PCR of CDR3 regions. TCRdb passed the multiplex PCR reads through MiXCR, listing each CDR3 protein once. There are 350,000 to 450,000 distinct CDR3 sequences in the sample; around 20% occur only once, and roughly an eighth lies in the top ten. Described time point: persistent/refractory GD, antithyroid drugs over 5 years with positive TRAb. Making the TCR library involved RNA that had been extracted from PBMCs. The starting material was peripheral blood mononuclear cells (PBMCs), obtained when the disease was refractory, from a patient treated with antithyroid drugs. These receptors originate from a female donor with Graves disease.

This chain uses TRBV6-1 with TRBJ1-1, with 8 bases lining up with TRBD1. The CDR3 runs to 14 residues. The ends lost 6 bases at V and 6 bases at J; junction bases unmatched: 9. Germline V gene lookup returns CDR1 MNHNS and CDR2 SASEGT. The CDR3 here is CASSPRDRLSEAFF. CDR3 DNA sequence: TGTGCCAGCAGCCCCCGGGACAGGCTCTCTGAAGCTTTCTTT.

This clonotype was observed a few times. This rearrangement joins TRBV20-1 to TRBJ1-2; 11 bases are shared with TRBD1. The V and J ends lost 6 bases and 2 bases, in that order; junction bases with no gene match: 8. Germline CDR1 reads DFQATT; CDR2 reads SNEGSKA (reference sequence). The CDR3 runs to 15 residues. The CDR3 is CSALGRDRGNYGYTF. CDR3 sequence (DNA): TGCAGTGCCCTCGGGAGGGACAGGGGGAACTATGGCTACACCTTC.

This clonotype appeared many times. The J gene is TRBJ2-7, the V gene TRBV27, with D possibly called TRBD1 or TRBD2 (5 bases each). There are 14 residues in the CDR3. Germline V gene sequence: CDR1 MNHEY, CDR2 SMNVEV (reference sequence). With 0 bases removed from V and 5 bases from J, the gap between germline ends came to 11 bases. CDR3 nucleotide sequence: TGTGCCAGCAGTTTATCGGCCCGAGGGGACGAGCAGTACTTC. Translation gives CASSLSARGDEQYF.